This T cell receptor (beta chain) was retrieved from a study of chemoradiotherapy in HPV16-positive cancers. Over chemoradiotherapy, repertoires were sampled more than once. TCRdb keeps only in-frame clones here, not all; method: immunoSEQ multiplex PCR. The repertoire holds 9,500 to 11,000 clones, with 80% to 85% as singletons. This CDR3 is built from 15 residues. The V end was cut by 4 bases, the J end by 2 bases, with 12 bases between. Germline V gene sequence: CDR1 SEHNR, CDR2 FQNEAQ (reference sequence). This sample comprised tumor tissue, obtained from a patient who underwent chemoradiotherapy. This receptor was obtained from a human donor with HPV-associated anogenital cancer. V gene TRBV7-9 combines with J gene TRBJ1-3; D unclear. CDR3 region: CASSSTQTTGNTIYF. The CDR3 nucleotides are TGTGCCAGCAGCTCGACTCAAACGACTGGAAACACCATATATTTT. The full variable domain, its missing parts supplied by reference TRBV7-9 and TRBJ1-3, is DTGVSQNPRHKITKRGQNVTFRCDPISEHNRLYWYRQTLGQGPEFLTYFQNEAQLEKSRLLSDRFSAERPKGSFSTLEIQRTEQGDSAMYLCASSSTQTTGNTIYFGEGSWLTVV.